This entry lists 15 T cell receptor beta chains sequenced from one sample in a study of blood T cells in healthy people across ages. For the second PCR, which ran for about 6 to 11 cycles, a sample-barcoded 5' primer and a J-beta primer mix were used. TCRdb ran MiXCR on the 5' RACE reads and lists one entry per CDR3 protein. Among hundreds of thousands of distinct CDR3 sequences, less than 80% were seen once, and the ten largest hold approximately 30%. The sample consisted of blood. The source is a man younger than 45 in good health.

This chain joins TRBV7-2 and TRBJ2-4, with TRBD2 matching over 8 bases. Looked up from germline, CDR1 is SGHTA and CDR2 is FQGNSA. The CDR3 sequence is 15 residues long. Losses at the gene ends were 0 bases for V and 5 bases for J; bases not matched to a gene: 3. DNA for the CDR3: TGTGCCAGCAGCTTAGCGCCTAGCGGGCAAAACATTCAGTACTTC. Encoded protein: CASSLAPSGQNIQYF.

The chain recombines TRBV3-1 with TRBJ2-5; 7 bases agree with TRBD1. This CDR3 region has 14 residues. Losses at the gene ends were 3 bases for V and 5 bases for J; bases not matched to a gene: 6. Germline CDR1 and CDR2: LGHDT and YNNKEL (reference sequence). The CDR3 bases are TGTGCCAGCAGCCAGATCCAGGGGGTGGAGACCCAGTACTTC. Amino acids: CASSQIQGVETQYF.

This sequence joins TRBV4-3 and TRBJ2-3; TRBD2 might be the D (6 bases). The germline V gene has CDR1 LGHNA and CDR2 YSLEER. Between the trimmed V and J ends, which lost 1 base and 4 bases, there was a span of 18 bases. The CDR3 is 17 residues long. CDR3 sequence (DNA): TGCGCCAGCAGCCAAGGAGGGGCCTCCGGGAGATCAGATACGCAGTATTTT. Translated: CASSQGGASGRSDTQYF.

The gene calls are TRBV20-1 and TRBJ2-7; perhaps TRBD1 as D (6 bases). Trimming left V 5 bases short and J 2 bases short, with 16 bases between. CDR3 length: 14 residues. Germline lookup yields CDR1 DFQATT and CDR2 SNEGSKA (reference sequence). CDR3 sequence reads: CSAATGPFTYEQYF. The DNA of the CDR3 is TGCAGTGCTGCAACAGGGCCGTTTACCTACGAGCAGTACTTC.

The table lists this clonotype with a few counts. CDR3 sequence: CASSESIWDRASYEQYF. DNA for the CDR3: TGTGCCAGCAGTGAAAGTATATGGGACAGGGCCTCCTACGAGCAGTACTTC. The chain carries TRBV6-1 and TRBJ2-7; 9 bases align to TRBD1. CDR1 MNHNS and CDR2 SASEGT come from the germline V gene. J lost 0 bases, V lost 2 bases, and 8 bases had no gene match. The CDR3 totals 17 residues.

This chain connects TRBV15 to TRBJ2-3, with D perhaps TRBD1 (6 bases). Trimming removed 0 bases from V and 0 bases from J, with 10 bases in between. The germline gives CDR1 LNHNV, CDR2 YYDKDF (reference sequence). CDR3 length: 16 amino acids. CDR3 region: CATSRDQGRSTDTQYF. CDR3 nucleotide sequence: TGTGCCACCAGCAGAGATCAGGGGCGAAGCACAGATACGCAGTATTTT.

This clonotype has just a few counts. The rearrangement joins TRBV10-3 to TRBJ2-7; D tentatively fits TRBD1 or TRBD2 (5 bases each). Germline values: CDR1 ENHRY, CDR2 SYGVKD. With 7 bases removed from V and 2 bases from J, the gap between germline ends came to 15 bases. The CDR3 consists of 14 residues. CDR3 loop: CAINSGTDTYEQYF. As DNA, the CDR3 is TGTGCCATCAACTCCGGGACGGACACCTACGAGCAGTACTTC.

V gene TRBV6-1 combines with J gene TRBJ1-5; D remains ambiguous. The CDR3 totals 14 residues. CDR1 and CDR2 (germline): MNHNS, SASEGT. V lost 2 bases, J lost 2 bases, and 7 bases lay in between. DNA for the CDR3: TGTGCCAGCAGTGAAATTGCCCGCAATCAGCCCCAGCATTTT. This sequence encodes CASSEIARNQPQHF.

The rearrangement joins TRBV28 to TRBJ2-5; TRBD2 aligns across 9 bases. The CDR3 totals 15 residues. Germline V gene sequence: CDR1 MDHEN, CDR2 SYDVKM. J gave up 2 bases and V 6 bases, and 7 bases lay outside the gene matches. This CDR3 is CASSLPLAGQETQYF. CDR3 in DNA: TGTGCCAGCAGCTTACCGCTAGCGGGGCAAGAGACCCAGTACTTC.

This clonotype turned up a few times. This chain links TRBV2 with TRBJ2-1, with D perhaps TRBD1 (6 bases). Germline V gives CDR1 SNHLY, CDR2 FYNNEI. The germline V and J ends were trimmed by 6 bases and 6 bases, with 6 bases remaining between them. This CDR3 region has 11 residues. The CDR3 region is CASRDSNEQFF. CDR3 nucleotides: TGTGCCAGCAGGGACAGCAATGAGCAGTTCTTC.

The chain employs TRBV9 and TRBJ2-5, with TRBD1 matching over 9 bases. The V gene end was trimmed by 4 bases and the J gene end by 1 base; junction bases not matched to a gene: 8. There are 16 residues in the CDR3. CDR1 and CDR2 from the germline V gene are SGDLS and YYNGEE. For the CDR3, the DNA is TGTGCCAGCAGCCTAATCGGGACAGGGCCCCAAGAGACCCAGTACTTC. Amino acids: CASSLIGTGPQETQYF.

J is TRBJ2-6 and V is TRBV7-8; D not certain. The CDR3 covers 18 residues. The V and J ends lost 1 base and 0 bases respectively, with 13 bases between them. The germline gives CDR1 SGHVS, CDR2 FQNEAQ. The CDR3 region is CASSLVGHANSGANVLTF. DNA for the CDR3: TGTGCCAGCAGCTTAGTGGGCCACGCTAACTCTGGGGCCAACGTCCTGACTTTC.

The V call is TRBV4-3, the J call TRBJ2-3, with 7 bases matching TRBD1. The CDR3 contains 16 residues. The ends lost 5 bases at V and 4 bases at J; junction bases unmatched: 12. Germline CDR1 is LGHNA and CDR2 is YSLEER. The CDR3 is CASSNSEGASADTQYF. Here the CDR3 DNA reads TGCGCCAGCAGCAATAGCGAGGGGGCCTCGGCAGATACGCAGTATTTT.

This clonotype was detected a few times. This sequence joins TRBV12-3 or TRBV12-4 and TRBJ2-1; D remains unclear. The V end lost 1 base, the J end lost 6 bases, and 13 bases lay between the germline ends. The length of the CDR3 is 15 residues. The CDR3 here is CASSLGLSSINEQFF. The CDR3 coding sequence is TGTGCCAGCAGTTTAGGACTCTCGAGTATCAATGAGCAGTTCTTC.

The rearrangement links TRBV4-3 to TRBJ2-7; D call uncertain. Between the trimmed V and J ends, which lost 1 base and 3 bases, there was a span of 13 bases. CDR3 length: 15 amino acids. CDR1 is LGHNA, CDR2 YSLEER, per germline. The CDR3 protein is CASSQGASPIYEQYF. In nucleotides, the CDR3 is TGCGCCAGCAGCCAAGGTGCCAGCCCTATCTACGAGCAGTACTTC.